The clone carrying this T cell receptor (beta chain) is medium-sized (0.01 to 0.1%) by frequency. CDR1 and CDR2 (germline): LNHDA, SQIVND (reference sequence). The CDR3 has 13 residues. The sample belongs to a study of T cell clusters in autoimmune cytopenias. TRB was amplified from about 270 ng of peripheral blood genomic DNA per sample. Multiplex touch-down PCR amplified TRB using TRB-A and TRB-B pools in one tube. TCRdb re-called the multiplex PCR reads; one entry per CDR3 protein, DNA not given. Listed are about 6,300 distinct CDR3 sequences; around 8% falls within the top ten. This sample was also put to use in a study of T cell repertoires in aging, cancer and after chemotherapy. Per that study: Donors were grouped into six age bands spanning 30 or younger through 70 or older. Healthy donors lost TCR diversity with age mainly through richness, cancer patients through richness and evenness. In each cancer cohort, median generation probability increased across chemotherapy, suggesting thymic output rebounded.

The TCR was taken from a human donor in good health. The chain uses TRBV19 and TRBJ2-3; TCRdb designates TRBD1, a call that cannot be tested without DNA. Sequenced input: peripheral blood. The CDR3 protein is CATRGVATDTQYF.